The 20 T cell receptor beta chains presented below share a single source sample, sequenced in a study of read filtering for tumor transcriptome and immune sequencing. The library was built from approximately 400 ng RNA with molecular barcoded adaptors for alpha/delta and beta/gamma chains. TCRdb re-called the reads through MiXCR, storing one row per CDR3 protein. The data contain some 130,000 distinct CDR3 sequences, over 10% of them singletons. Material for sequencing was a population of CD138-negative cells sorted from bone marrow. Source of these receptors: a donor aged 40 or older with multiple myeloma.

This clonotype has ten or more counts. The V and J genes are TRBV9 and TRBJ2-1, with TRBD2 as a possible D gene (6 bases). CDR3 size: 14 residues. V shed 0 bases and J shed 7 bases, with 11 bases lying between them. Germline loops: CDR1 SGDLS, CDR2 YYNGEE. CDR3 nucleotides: TGTGCCAGCAGCGTAGACGGGGGTTCGAATGAGCAGTTCTTC. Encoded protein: CASSVDGGSNEQFF.

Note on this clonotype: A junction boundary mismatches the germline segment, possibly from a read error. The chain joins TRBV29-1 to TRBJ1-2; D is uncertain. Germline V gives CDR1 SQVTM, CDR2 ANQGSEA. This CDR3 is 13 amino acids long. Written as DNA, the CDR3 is TGCAGCGTTGACGCAAACATAGGCCATGGCTCCACCTTC. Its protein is CSVDANIGHGSTF. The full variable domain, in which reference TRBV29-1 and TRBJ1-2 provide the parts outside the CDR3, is SAVISQKPSRDICQRGTSLTIQCQVDSQVTMMFWYRQQPGQSLTLIATANQGSEATYESGFVIDKFPISRPNLTFSTLTVSNMSPEDSSIYLCSVDANIGHGSTFGSGTRLTVV.

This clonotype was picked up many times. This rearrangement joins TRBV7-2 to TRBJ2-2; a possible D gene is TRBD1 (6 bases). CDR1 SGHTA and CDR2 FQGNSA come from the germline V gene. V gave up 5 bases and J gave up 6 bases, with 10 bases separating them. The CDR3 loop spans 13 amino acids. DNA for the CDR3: TGTGCCAGCAGCGCAGGGGCAGCCGGGGAGCTGTTTTTT. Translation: CASSAGAAGELFF.

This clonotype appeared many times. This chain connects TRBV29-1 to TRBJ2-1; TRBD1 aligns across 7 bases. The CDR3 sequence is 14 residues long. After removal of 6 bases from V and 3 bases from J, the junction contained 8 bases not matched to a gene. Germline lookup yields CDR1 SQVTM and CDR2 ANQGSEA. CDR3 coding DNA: TGCAGCGTCTCCCGGGACAGTAGCTACAATGAGCAGTTCTTC. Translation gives CSVSRDSSYNEQFF.

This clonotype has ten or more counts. CDR3 region: CSATDRAGYGYTF. For the CDR3, the DNA is TGCAGTGCTACCGACAGGGCTGGCTATGGCTACACCTTC. The V gene is TRBV20-1, the J gene TRBJ1-2; 7 positions agree with TRBD1. Trimming took 4 bases from V and 4 from J; bases not matched to a gene: 6. This CDR3 spans 13 amino acids. Germline CDR1 and CDR2: DFQATT and SNEGSKA (reference sequence).

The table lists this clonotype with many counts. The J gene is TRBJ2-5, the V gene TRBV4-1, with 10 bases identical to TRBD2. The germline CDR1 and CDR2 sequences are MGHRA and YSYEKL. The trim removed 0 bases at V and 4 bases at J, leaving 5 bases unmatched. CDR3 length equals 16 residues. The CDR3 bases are TGCGCCAGCAGCCAAGAACCGCTAGCGGGAGTAGAGACCCAGTACTTC. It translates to CASSQEPLAGVETQYF.

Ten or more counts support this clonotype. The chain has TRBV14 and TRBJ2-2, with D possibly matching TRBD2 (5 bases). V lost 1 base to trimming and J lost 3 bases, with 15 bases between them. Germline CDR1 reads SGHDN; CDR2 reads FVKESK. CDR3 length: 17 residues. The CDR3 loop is CASSQGGRSQDTGELFF. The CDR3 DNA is TGTGCCAGCAGCCAAGGAGGGCGCAGCCAAGACACCGGGGAGCTGTTTTTT.

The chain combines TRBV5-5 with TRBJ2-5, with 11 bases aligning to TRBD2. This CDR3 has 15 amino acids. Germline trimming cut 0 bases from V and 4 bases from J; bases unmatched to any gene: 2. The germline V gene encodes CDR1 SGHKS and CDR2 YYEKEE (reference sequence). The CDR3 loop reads CASSLASGRPETQYF. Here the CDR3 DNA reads TGTGCCAGCAGCTTGGCTAGCGGGAGGCCAGAGACCCAGTACTTC.

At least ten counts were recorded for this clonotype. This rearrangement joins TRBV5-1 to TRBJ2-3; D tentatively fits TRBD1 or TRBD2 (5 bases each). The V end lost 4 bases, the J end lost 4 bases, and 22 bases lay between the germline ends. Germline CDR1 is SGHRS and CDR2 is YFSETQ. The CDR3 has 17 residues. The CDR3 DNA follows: TGCGCCAGCAGCAGTGGGGCCGACAGAGGGACCCCAGATACGCAGTATTTT. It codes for CASSSGADRGTPDTQYF.

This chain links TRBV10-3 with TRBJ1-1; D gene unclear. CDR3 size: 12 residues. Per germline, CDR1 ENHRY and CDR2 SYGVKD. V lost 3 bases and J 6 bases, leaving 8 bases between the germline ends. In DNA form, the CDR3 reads TGTGCCATCAGTGATCGCGGGGCTGAAGCTTTCTTT. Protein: CAISDRGAEAFF.

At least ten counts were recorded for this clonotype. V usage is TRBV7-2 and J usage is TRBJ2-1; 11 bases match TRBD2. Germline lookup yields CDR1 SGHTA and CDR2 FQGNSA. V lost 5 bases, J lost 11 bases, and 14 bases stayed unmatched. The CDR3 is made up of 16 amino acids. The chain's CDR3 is CASSPSAISGGAKQFF. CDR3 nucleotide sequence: TGTGCCAGCAGCCCCAGCGCGATTAGCGGGGGGGCCAAGCAGTTCTTC.

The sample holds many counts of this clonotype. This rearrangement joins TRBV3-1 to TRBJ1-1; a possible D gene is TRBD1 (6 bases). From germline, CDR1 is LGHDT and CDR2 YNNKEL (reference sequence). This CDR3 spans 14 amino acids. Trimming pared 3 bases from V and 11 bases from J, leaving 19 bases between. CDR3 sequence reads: CASSHRGADLLAFF. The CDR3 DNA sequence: TGTGCCAGCAGCCACAGGGGAGCTGATCTGTTGGCTTTCTTT.

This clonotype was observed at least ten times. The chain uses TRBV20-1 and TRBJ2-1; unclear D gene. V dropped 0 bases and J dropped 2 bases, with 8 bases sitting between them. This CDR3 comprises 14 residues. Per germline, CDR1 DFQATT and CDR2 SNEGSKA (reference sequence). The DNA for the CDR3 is TGCAGTGCTAGAGATCCGGCAACCTACAATGAGCAGTTCTTC. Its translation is CSARDPATYNEQFF.

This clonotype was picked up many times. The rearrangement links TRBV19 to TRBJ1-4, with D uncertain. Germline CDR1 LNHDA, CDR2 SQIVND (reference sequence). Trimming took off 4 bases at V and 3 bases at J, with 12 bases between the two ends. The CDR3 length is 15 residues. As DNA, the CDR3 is TGTGCCAGTAGTACCCCCCTTGGGGCTAATGAAAAACTGTTTTTT. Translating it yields CASSTPLGANEKLFF.

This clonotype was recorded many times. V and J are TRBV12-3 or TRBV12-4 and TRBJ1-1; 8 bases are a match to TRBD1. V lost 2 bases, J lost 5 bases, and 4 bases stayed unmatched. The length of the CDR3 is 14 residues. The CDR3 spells CASSLTGGITEAFF. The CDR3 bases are TGTGCCAGCAGTTTAACAGGGGGAATAACTGAAGCTTTCTTT.

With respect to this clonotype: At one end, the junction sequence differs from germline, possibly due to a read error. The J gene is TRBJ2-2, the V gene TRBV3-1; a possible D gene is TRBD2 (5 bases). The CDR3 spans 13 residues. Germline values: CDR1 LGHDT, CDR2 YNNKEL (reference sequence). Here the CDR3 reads CASSQDWAGELLF. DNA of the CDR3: TGTGCCAGCAGCCAAGATTGGGCCGGGGAGCTGCTTTTT.

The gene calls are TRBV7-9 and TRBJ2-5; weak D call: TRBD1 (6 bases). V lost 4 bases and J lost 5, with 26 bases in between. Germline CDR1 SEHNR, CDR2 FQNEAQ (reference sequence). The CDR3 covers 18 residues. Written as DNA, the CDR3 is TGTGCCAGCAGCTCCGGGACAACGAATTACCAAGTCCATGAGACCCAGTACTTC. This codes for CASSSGTTNYQVHETQYF. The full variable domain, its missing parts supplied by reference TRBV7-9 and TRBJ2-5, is DTGVSQNPRHKITKRGQNVTFRCDPISEHNRLYWYRQTLGQGPEFLTYFQNEAQLEKSRLLSDRFSAERPKGSFSTLEIQRTEQGDSAMYLCASSSGTTNYQVHETQYFGPGTRLLVL.

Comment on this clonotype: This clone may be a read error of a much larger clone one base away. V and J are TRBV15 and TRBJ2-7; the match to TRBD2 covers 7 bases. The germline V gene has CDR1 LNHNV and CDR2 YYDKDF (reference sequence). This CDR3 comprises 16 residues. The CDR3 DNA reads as TGTGCCACCAGCAGAGATCACGGGGGAGGGACCTACGAGCAGCACTTC. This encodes CATSRDHGGGTYEQHF.

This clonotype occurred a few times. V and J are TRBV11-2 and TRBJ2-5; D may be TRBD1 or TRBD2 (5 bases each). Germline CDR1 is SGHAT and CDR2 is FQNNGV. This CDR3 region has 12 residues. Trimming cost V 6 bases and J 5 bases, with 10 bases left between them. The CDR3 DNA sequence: TGTGCCAGCAGAGTGGGGGTGGAGACCCAGTACTTC. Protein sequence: CASRVGVETQYF.

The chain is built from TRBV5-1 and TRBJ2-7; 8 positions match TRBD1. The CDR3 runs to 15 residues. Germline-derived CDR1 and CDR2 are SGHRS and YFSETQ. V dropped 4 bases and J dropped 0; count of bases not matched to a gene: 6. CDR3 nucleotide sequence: TGCGCCAGCAGCGCCACAGGGGGAAGCTCCTACGAGCAGTACTTC. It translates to CASSATGGSSYEQYF.